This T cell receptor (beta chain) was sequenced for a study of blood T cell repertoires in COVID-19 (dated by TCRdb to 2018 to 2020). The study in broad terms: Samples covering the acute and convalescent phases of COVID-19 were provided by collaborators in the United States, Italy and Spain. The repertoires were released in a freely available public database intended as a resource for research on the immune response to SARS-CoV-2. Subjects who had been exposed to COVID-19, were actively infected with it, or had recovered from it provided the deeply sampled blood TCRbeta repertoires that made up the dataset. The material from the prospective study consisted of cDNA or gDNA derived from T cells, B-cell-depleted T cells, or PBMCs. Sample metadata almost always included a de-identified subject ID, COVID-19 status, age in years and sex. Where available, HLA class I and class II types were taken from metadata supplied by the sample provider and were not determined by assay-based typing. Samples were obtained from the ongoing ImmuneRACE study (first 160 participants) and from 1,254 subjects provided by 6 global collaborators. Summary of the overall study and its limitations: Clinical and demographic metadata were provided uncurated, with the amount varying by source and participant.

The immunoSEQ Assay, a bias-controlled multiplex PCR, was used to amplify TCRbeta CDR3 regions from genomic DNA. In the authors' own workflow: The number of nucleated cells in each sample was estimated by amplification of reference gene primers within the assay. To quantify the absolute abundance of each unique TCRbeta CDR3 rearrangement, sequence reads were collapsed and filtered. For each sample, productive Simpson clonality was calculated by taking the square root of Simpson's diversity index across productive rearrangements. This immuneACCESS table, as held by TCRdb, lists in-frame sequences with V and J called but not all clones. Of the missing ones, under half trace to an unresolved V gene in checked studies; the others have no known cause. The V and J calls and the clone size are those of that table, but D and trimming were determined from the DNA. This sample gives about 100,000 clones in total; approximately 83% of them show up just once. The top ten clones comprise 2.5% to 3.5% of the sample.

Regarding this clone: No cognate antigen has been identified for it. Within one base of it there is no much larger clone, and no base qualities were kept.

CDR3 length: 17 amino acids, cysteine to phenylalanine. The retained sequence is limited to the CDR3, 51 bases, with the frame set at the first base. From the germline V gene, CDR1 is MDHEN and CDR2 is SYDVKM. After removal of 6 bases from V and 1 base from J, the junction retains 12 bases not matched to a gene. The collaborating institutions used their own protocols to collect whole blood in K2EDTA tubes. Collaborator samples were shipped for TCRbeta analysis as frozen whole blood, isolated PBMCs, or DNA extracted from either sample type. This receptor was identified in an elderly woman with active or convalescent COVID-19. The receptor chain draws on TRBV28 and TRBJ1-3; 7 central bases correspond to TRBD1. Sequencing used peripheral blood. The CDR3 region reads CASRGRQGKVSGNTIYF. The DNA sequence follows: TGTGCCAGCAGGGGAAGACAGGGAAAGGTATCTGGAAACACCATATATTTT.